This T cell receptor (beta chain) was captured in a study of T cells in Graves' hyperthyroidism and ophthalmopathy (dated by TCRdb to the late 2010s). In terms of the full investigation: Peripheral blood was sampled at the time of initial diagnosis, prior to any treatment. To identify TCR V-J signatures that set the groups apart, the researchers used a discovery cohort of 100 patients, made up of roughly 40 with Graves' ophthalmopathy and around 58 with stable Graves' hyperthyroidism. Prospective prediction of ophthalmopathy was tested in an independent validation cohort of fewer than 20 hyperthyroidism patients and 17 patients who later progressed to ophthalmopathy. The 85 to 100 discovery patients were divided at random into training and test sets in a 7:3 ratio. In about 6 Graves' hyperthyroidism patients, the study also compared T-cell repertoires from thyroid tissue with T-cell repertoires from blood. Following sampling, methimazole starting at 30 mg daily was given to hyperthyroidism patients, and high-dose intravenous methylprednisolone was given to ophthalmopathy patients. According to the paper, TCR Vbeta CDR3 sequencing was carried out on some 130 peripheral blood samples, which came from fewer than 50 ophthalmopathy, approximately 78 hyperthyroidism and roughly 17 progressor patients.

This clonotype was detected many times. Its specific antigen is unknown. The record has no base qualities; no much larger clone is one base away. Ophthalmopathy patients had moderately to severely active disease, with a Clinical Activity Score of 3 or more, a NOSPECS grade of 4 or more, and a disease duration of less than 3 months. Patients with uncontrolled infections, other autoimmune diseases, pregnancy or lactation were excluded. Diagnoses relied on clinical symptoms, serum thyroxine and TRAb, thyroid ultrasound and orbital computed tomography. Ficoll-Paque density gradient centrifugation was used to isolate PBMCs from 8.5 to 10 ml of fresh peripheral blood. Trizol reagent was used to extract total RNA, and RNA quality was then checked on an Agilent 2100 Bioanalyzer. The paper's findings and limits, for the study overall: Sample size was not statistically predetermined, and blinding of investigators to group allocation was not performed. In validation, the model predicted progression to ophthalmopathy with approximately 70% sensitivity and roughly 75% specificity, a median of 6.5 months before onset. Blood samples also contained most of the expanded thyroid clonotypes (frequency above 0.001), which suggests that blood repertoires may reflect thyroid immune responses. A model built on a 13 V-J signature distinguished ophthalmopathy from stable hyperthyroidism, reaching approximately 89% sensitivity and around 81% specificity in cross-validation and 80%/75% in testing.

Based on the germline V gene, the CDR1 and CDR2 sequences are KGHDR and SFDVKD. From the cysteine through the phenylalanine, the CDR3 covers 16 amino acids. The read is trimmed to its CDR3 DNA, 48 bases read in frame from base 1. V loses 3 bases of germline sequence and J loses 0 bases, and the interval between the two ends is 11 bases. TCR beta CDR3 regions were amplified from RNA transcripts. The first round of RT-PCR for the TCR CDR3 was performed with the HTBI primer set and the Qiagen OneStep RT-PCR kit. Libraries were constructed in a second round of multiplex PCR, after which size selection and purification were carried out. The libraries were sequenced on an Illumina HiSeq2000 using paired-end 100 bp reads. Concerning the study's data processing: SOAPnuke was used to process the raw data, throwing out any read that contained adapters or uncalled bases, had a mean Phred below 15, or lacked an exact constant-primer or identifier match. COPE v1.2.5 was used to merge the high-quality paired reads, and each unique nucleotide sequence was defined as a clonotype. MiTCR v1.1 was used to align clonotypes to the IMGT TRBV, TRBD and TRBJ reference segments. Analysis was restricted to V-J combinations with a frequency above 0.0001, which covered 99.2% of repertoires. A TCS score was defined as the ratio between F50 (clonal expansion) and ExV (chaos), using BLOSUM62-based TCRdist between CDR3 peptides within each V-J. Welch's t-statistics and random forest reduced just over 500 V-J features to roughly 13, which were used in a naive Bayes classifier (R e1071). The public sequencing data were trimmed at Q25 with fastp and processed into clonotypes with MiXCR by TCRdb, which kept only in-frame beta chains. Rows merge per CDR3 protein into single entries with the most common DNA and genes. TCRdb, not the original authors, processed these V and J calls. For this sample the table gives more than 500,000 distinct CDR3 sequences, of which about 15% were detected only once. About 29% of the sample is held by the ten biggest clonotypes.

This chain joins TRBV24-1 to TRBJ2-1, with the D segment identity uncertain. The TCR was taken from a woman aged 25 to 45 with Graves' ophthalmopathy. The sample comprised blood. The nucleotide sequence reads TGTGCCACCAGTGATGCCGCGATAAGCTCCTACAATGAGCAGTTCTTC. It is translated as CATSDAAISSYNEQFF.